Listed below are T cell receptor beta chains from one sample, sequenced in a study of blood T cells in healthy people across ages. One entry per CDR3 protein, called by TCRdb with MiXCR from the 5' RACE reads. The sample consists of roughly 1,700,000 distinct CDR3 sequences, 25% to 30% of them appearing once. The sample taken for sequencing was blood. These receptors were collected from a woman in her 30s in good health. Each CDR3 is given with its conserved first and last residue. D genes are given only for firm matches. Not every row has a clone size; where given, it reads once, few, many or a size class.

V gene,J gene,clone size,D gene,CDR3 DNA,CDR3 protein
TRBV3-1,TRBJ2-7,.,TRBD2,TGTGCCAGCAGATTGACTAGCGGCCCCTACGAGCAGTACTTC,CASRLTSGPYEQYF
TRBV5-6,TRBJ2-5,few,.,TGTGCCAGCAGCTTGTCCTGGGACCTAGAGACCCAGTACTTC,CASSLSWDLETQYF
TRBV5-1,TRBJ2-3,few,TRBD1,TGCGCCAGCAGCTACCGCCCGGGACAGGGACCACCAGATACGCAGTATTTT,CASSYRPGQGPPDTQYF
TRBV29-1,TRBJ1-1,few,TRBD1,TGCAGCGGGACCAGAGACAGGGTGGGGACTGAAGCTTTCTTT,CSGTRDRVGTEAFF
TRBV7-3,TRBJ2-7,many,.,TGTGCCAGCAGCTGCCCCCTGCGTTCCTGCGAGCAGTACTTC,CASSCPLRSCEQYF
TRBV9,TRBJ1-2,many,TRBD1,TGTGCCAGCAGCGTAGATCAGGGGGCATCTAACTATGGCTACACCTTC,CASSVDQGASNYGYTF
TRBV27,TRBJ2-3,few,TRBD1,TGTGCCAGCAGTGAACGGACAGGGGAGAGCACAGATACGCAGTATTTT,CASSERTGESTDTQYF
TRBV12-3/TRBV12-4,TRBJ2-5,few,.,TGTGCCCGCAGTTTACCGGAAGGAAAGACCCAGTACTTC,CARSLPEGKTQYF
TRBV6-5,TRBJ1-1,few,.,TGTGCCAGCAGCGGGCCAGATTGGGGAGCTTTCTTT,CASSGPDWGAFF
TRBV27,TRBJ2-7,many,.,TGTGCCAGCAGTAGGAACAGGGTCCCCTACGAGCAGTACTTC,CASSRNRVPYEQYF
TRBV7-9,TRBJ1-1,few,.,TGTGCCAGCAGCTTAGAGGGTCGGGATACTGAAGCTTTCTTT,CASSLEGRDTEAFF
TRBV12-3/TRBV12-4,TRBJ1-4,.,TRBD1,TGTGCCAGCAGTCCGGGACAGTTACGGGAAAAACTGTTTTTT,CASSPGQLREKLFF
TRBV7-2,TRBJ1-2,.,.,TGTGCCAGCAGTTCTGACAGGAACCTATATGGCTACACCTTC,CASSSDRNLYGYTF
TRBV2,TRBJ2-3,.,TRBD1,TGTGCCAGCAGTGAGGACAGGGGCATAGATACGCAGTATTTT,CASSEDRGIDTQYF
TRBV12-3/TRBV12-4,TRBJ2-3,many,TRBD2,TGTGCCAGCAGTATGGGACTAGGGCGGGGCACGCAGTATTTT,CASSMGLGRGTQYF
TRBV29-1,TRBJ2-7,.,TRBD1,TGCAGCGGCTTGACAGGGACCGAGCAGTACTTC,CSGLTGTEQYF
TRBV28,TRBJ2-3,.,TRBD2,TGTGCCAGCAGTTTAAGACTAGCCAATACGCAGTATTTT,CASSLRLANTQYF
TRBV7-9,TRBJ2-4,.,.,TGTGCCAGCAGCTTAAGAGGATCAGGGGATAGAGAGCAGTACTTC,CASSLRGSGDREQYF
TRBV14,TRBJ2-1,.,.,TGTGCCAGCCAAGCCGCGTCGGGAGACGAGCAGTTCTTC,CASQAASGDEQFF
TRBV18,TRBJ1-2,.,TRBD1,TGTGCCAGCTCGGGGACAGGCCTGGGCTATGGCTACACCTTC,CASSGTGLGYGYTF
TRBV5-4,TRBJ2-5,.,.,TGTGCTACGACTCTCTTGTCTGCGACAGAGACCCAGTACTTC,CATTLLSATETQYF
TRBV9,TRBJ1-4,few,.,TGTGCCAGCGGGAAGAGCGCAACTAATGAAAAACTGTTTTTT,CASGKSATNEKLFF
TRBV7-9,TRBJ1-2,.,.,TGTGCCAGCAGCTTTAGGTCCAGTAACTATGGCTACACCTTC,CASSFRSSNYGYTF